One sample yielded the 30 T cell receptor beta chains listed below, sequenced in a study of blood T cell repertoires in COVID-19. Libraries were prepared by immunoSEQ multiplex PCR; TCRdb keeps only in-frame clonotypes and omits some of them. The sample yields roughly 27,000 clones, nearly 90% seen once. Sequencing was performed on peripheral blood. The receptors derive from a woman aged 55-69 years with active COVID-19.

The V and J genes are TRBV19 and TRBJ2-6, with 8 bases matching TRBD1. CDR1 is LNHDA and CDR2 is SQIVND in the germline V gene (reference sequence). This CDR3 contains 15 residues. V dropped 10 bases and J dropped 0; count of bases not matched to a gene: 5. CDR3 in DNA: TGTGCCACCACGGACAGGGCCTCTGGGGCCAACGTCCTGACTTTC. Encoded protein: CATTDRASGANVLTF.

The V call is TRBV19, the J call TRBJ1-5; possibly TRBD1 for D (6 bases). The CDR3 is 14 residues long. V was cut by 6 bases and J by 10 bases, with 19 bases left in between. Germline assignment: CDR1 LNHDA and CDR2 SQIVND (reference sequence). CDR3 loop: CASSPSRDIFPQHF. CDR3 nucleotides: TGTGCCAGTAGCCCCTCCAGGGACATTTTCCCCCAGCATTTT.

The J gene is TRBJ2-2, the V gene TRBV5-1, with TRBD2 as a possible D gene (6 bases). Trimming left V 6 bases short and J 1 base short, with 16 bases between. This CDR3 comprises 16 residues. The germline V gene encodes CDR1 SGHRS and CDR2 YFSETQ. CDR3 in amino acids: CASNPTGGMNTGELFF. The DNA for the CDR3 is TGCGCCAGCAACCCAACCGGAGGGATGAACACCGGGGAGCTGTTTTTT. The variable domain in full, completed from reference TRBV5-1 and TRBJ2-2, reads KAGVTQTPRYLIKTRGQQVTLSCSPISGHRSVSWYQQTPGQGLQFLFEYFSETQRNKGNFPGRFSGRQFSNSRSEMNVSTLELGDSALYLCASNPTGGMNTGELFFGEGSRLTVL.

V gene TRBV18 combines with J gene TRBJ2-1, with D possibly TRBD2 on 6 matching bases. This CDR3 comprises 18 residues. The V end lost 0 bases, the J end lost 0 bases, and 15 bases lay between the germline ends. Germline V gene sequence: CDR1 KGHSH, CDR2 LQKENI. This CDR3 is CASSPPGSGQSSYNEQFF. The CDR3 bases are TGTGCCAGCTCACCACCGGGTAGCGGCCAGAGCTCCTACAATGAGCAGTTCTTC.

This clone was found a few times. The chain is built from TRBV19 and TRBJ1-3, with D unclear. The CDR3 extends over 15 amino acids. The germline V and J ends were trimmed by 3 bases and 0 bases, with 9 bases remaining between them. CDR1 and CDR2 (germline): LNHDA, SQIVND (reference sequence). The CDR3, as DNA: TGTGCCAGTAGTATTCCTGTCTTCTCTGGAAACACCATATATTTT. This translates into CASSIPVFSGNTIYF.

The CDR3 here is CASSLGSRQDIYGYTF. In nucleotides, the CDR3 is TGTGCCAGCAGCTTGGGATCCAGACAGGACATCTATGGCTACACCTTC. This chain connects TRBV5-6 to TRBJ1-2, with D maybe TRBD1 (6 bases). The CDR3 is made up of 16 amino acids. V gave up 0 bases and J gave up 4 bases, with 16 bases separating them. Per germline, CDR1 SGHDT and CDR2 YYEEEE.

This rearrangement joins TRBV18 to TRBJ2-7, with 9 bases matching TRBD2. There are 16 residues in the CDR3. Germline CDR1 KGHSH, CDR2 LQKENI. V dropped 3 bases and J dropped 3; count of bases not matched to a gene: 9. The CDR3 loop is CASSPGLAPGVYEQYF. The CDR3 region has the DNA TGTGCCAGCTCACCGGGACTAGCCCCAGGGGTCTACGAGCAGTACTTC.

V is TRBV27 and J is TRBJ2-7; 8 bases align to TRBD2. This CDR3 is 18 amino acids long. V shed 5 bases, J shed 2 bases, and the junction held 17 bases outside the gene matches. Germline CDR1 is MNHEY and CDR2 is SMNVEV (reference sequence). The CDR3 region has the DNA TGTGCCAGCAGTGCCGATGTTAGCGGGGTCGGGATCACCTACGAGCAGTACTTC. Translating gives CASSADVSGVGITYEQYF.

The chain couples TRBV27 to TRBJ2-1, with TRBD1 matching 9 bases. Germline CDR1 MNHEY, CDR2 SMNVEV (reference sequence). This CDR3 has 18 amino acids. V lost 6 bases and J lost 1; bases outside the gene matches: 13. The DNA for the CDR3 is TGTGCCAGCAGCCTCGACAGGGGGGGTATAGCTTCCTACAATGAGCAGTTCTTC. It codes for CASSLDRGGIASYNEQFF.

The chain combines TRBV5-4 with TRBJ2-7; 11 bases map to TRBD1. Germline assignment: CDR1 SGHNT and CDR2 YYREEE (reference sequence). V trimming: 5 bases; J trimming: 2 bases; junction bases outside the gene matches: 6. This CDR3 region has 15 residues. CDR3 amino acids: CASSKDRGQTYEQYF. As DNA, the CDR3 is TGTGCCAGCAGTAAGGACAGGGGGCAGACCTACGAGCAGTACTTC.

The chain employs TRBV27 and TRBJ2-4, with 8 bases identical to TRBD2. CDR1 and CDR2 (germline): MNHEY, SMNVEV (reference sequence). Trimming cost V 5 bases and J 9 bases; bases outside gene matches: 3. The CDR3 is 12 residues long. The CDR3 nucleotides are TGTGCCAGCAGTCCCCGGGAGGGCATTCAGTACTTC. Its protein product is CASSPREGIQYF.

This chain uses TRBV30 with TRBJ2-1; perhaps TRBD2 as D (6 bases). Per the germline V gene, CDR1 is GTSNPN and CDR2 is SVGIG (reference sequence). Trimming removed 8 bases from V and 4 bases from J, with 15 bases in between. The CDR3 has 13 residues. The DNA of the CDR3 is TGTGCCGAGTCCGCCGGGAGTTACAATGAGCAGTTCTTC. The encoded protein is CAESAGSYNEQFF.

As regards this clone: An end of the junction does not agree with germline; a read error may underlie this. V and J are TRBV5-6 and TRBJ2-1; 11 nucleotides align to TRBD2. This CDR3 region has 16 residues. Germline V CDR1 and CDR2: SGHDT, YYEEEE. CDR3 DNA: TGTGCCAGCAGACGTCCGGAGACTAGCGGGGATAATGCGCAGTTCTTC. It yields the protein CASRRPETSGDNAQFF.

The chain recombines TRBV24-1 with TRBJ2-1, with 7 bases identical to TRBD2. Germline V gene sequence: CDR1 KGHDR, CDR2 SFDVKD. V shed 9 bases and J 10 bases; nucleotides not matched to a gene: 5. The CDR3 spans 11 residues. CDR3 protein: CATRSGNEQFF. In DNA, the CDR3 is TGTGCCACCCGAAGCGGGAACGAGCAGTTCTTC.

The chain is built from TRBV10-1 and TRBJ1-1; TRBD1 aligns across 7 bases. The CDR3 runs to 14 residues. The V and J ends lost 4 bases and 6 bases, in that order; junction bases with no gene match: 8. The germline V gene encodes CDR1 WNHNN and CDR2 SYGVQD (reference sequence). CDR3 nucleotide sequence: TGCGCCAGCAGTGGCGACAGGGAACAGGCTGAAGCTTTCTTT. Its translation is CASSGDREQAEAFF.

V and J are TRBV11-2 and TRBJ2-7, with no clear D. Germline V gives CDR1 SGHAT, CDR2 FQNNGV. V lost 4 bases and J lost 0, with 10 bases in between. The CDR3 length is 14 residues. CDR3 loop: CASSSTLRSYEQYF. The CDR3 coding sequence is TGTGCCAGCAGCTCGACACTTCGCTCCTACGAGCAGTACTTC.

This rearrangement joins TRBV9 to TRBJ2-1; 13 nucleotides line up with TRBD2. The CDR3 is made up of 16 amino acids. The V gene's germline CDR1 is SGDLS and CDR2 YYNGEE. Unmatched junction bases numbered 10, after V lost 4 bases and J lost 9 bases. Here the CDR3 reads CASSPTSGRAYAEQFF. As DNA, the CDR3 is TGTGCCAGCAGCCCCACTAGCGGGAGGGCCTACGCTGAGCAGTTCTTC. The whole variable domain, remainder taken from reference TRBV9 and TRBJ2-1, is DSGVTQTPKHLITATGQRVTLRCSPRSGDLSVYWYQQSLDQGLQFLIQYYNGEERAKGNILERFSAQQFPDLHSELNLSSLELGDSALYFCASSPTSGRAYAEQFFGPGTRLTVL.

The chain employs TRBV19 and TRBJ2-2; D is possibly TRBD1 (6 bases). V lost 9 bases and J 3 bases, leaving 17 bases between the germline ends. The CDR3 is made up of 15 amino acids. CDR1 is LNHDA, CDR2 SQIVND, per germline (reference sequence). The CDR3 loop reads CASERGISDTGELFF. In DNA form, the CDR3 reads TGTGCCAGCGAGAGGGGGATCTCGGACACCGGGGAGCTGTTTTTT.

The CDR3 DNA is TGTGCCAGCAGCTTAGCCCTGTCCAAGACAGGAGTTGGCGGCTACACCTTC. Translated, it gives CASSLALSKTGVGGYTF. The rearrangement joins TRBV7-2 to TRBJ1-2; perhaps TRBD1 as D (6 bases). Per the germline V gene, CDR1 is SGHTA and CDR2 is FQGNSA. Deletions cut 0 bases from V and 8 bases from J, with 22 bases between. The CDR3 covers 17 residues.

This chain joins TRBV19 and TRBJ2-3, with TRBD2 identical over 8 bases. The germline V gene has CDR1 LNHDA and CDR2 SQIVND (reference sequence). The CDR3 is 15 amino acids. V lost 6 bases and J lost 1; bases outside the gene matches: 6. The CDR3 here is CASSGRGRGTDTQYF. In DNA form, the CDR3 reads TGTGCCAGTAGCGGGAGGGGTCGTGGCACAGATACGCAGTATTTT.

A few counts support this clone. The chain carries TRBV5-1 and TRBJ2-1, with a weak D call TRBD2 (6 bases). The CDR3 consists of 14 residues. V was trimmed by 5 bases and J by 2 bases, leaving 11 bases between them. Germline V CDR1 and CDR2: SGHRS, YFSETQ. DNA of the CDR3: TGCGCCAGCAGGATAGCGGAGGCCTACAATGAGCAGTTCTTC. This codes for CASRIAEAYNEQFF.

The chain links TRBV11-2 to TRBJ2-2; D is possibly TRBD2 (6 bases). Trimming stripped 1 base from V and 9 bases from J, with 21 bases between. CDR1 SGHAT and CDR2 FQNNGV come from the germline V gene. The CDR3 is 17 amino acids. CDR3 residues: CASSLGWGTAGFRELFF. CDR3 bases: TGTGCCAGCAGCTTAGGGTGGGGGACGGCGGGGTTCCGGGAGCTGTTTTTT.

Worth noting for this clone: The junction and the germline gene differ at one end; a read error may be behind it. V gene TRBV10-1 combines with J gene TRBJ2-1; tentative D call: TRBD2 (5 bases). This CDR3 is 12 amino acids long. Germline CDR1 reads WNHNN; CDR2 reads SYGVQD (reference sequence). The CDR3: CASSESGVEWIF. The CDR3 DNA sequence: TGCGCCAGCAGTGAGTCCGGGGTTGAGTGGATCTTC.

In its sample, this clone was seen a few times. The rearrangement links TRBV4-1 to TRBJ2-7, with 9 bases aligning to TRBD2. Germline loops: CDR1 MGHRA, CDR2 YSYEKL. Trimming at V came to 6 bases and at J to 2 bases, leaving 8 bases not matched to a gene. This CDR3 comprises 15 residues. The CDR3 sequence: CASRGLANKAYEQYF. DNA of the CDR3: TGCGCCAGCAGAGGACTAGCGAACAAAGCCTACGAGCAGTACTTC.

The V call is TRBV2, the J call TRBJ2-3; weak D call: TRBD2 (5 bases). This CDR3 region has 12 residues. Germline-derived CDR1 and CDR2 are SNHLY and FYNNEI. V was clipped by 3 bases and J by 6 bases, with 7 bases between them. CDR3 amino acids: CASSDSADTQYF. The DNA for the CDR3 is TGTGCCAGCAGTGATAGCGCTGATACGCAGTATTTT.

The chain employs TRBV27 and TRBJ2-7; D unclear. The ends were cut back, 3 bases at V and 0 bases at J, with 9 bases in the middle. Germline V lookup: CDR1 MNHEY, CDR2 SMNVEV (reference sequence). The CDR3 loop spans 14 amino acids. Here the CDR3 reads CASSFGSPSYEQYF. CDR3 bases: TGTGCCAGCAGTTTCGGTTCGCCCTCCTACGAGCAGTACTTC.

V gene TRBV23-1 combines with J gene TRBJ2-5; 8 nucleotides agree with TRBD1. TRBV23-1 is an ORF, with its function uncertain. CDR3 length equals 22 residues. V gave up 1 base and J gave up 5 bases; unmatched junction bases: 27. CDR3 coding DNA: TGCGCCAGCAGTCAATTCCGGGGGTTACGGACAGGGTTTTTGAGAGGTGCGGAGACCCAGTACTTC. It encodes CASSQFRGLRTGFLRGAETQYF.

V usage is TRBV28 and J usage is TRBJ1-6; a weak D match, TRBD1 (5 bases). CDR1 and CDR2 from the germline V gene are MDHEN and SYDVKM. V dropped 1 base and J dropped 0 bases, with 10 bases sitting between them. The CDR3 has 17 amino acids. The chain's CDR3 is CASSLSTGSSYNSPLHF. CDR3 coding DNA: TGTGCCAGCAGTTTATCTACAGGAAGCTCCTATAATTCACCCCTCCACTTT.

This chain joins TRBV27 and TRBJ2-3; D unresolved. Germline-derived CDR1 and CDR2 are MNHEY and SMNVEV (reference sequence). The CDR3 is 13 amino acids. The V gene lost 5 bases and the J gene lost 0 bases, with 6 bases spanning the gap. This CDR3 is CASSALSTDTQYF. In nucleotides, the CDR3 is TGTGCCAGCAGTGCCCTAAGCACAGATACGCAGTATTTT.

The DNA for the CDR3 is TGTGCCAGCAGGTACAGGGCCCGGACTAATGAAAAACTGTTTTTT. Its translation is CASRYRARTNEKLFF. The chain employs TRBV2 and TRBJ1-4; tentatively, D is TRBD1 (6 bases). The CDR3 consists of 15 residues. Trimming took 6 bases from V and 2 from J, leaving 13 bases between them. Looked up from germline, CDR1 is SNHLY and CDR2 is FYNNEI.